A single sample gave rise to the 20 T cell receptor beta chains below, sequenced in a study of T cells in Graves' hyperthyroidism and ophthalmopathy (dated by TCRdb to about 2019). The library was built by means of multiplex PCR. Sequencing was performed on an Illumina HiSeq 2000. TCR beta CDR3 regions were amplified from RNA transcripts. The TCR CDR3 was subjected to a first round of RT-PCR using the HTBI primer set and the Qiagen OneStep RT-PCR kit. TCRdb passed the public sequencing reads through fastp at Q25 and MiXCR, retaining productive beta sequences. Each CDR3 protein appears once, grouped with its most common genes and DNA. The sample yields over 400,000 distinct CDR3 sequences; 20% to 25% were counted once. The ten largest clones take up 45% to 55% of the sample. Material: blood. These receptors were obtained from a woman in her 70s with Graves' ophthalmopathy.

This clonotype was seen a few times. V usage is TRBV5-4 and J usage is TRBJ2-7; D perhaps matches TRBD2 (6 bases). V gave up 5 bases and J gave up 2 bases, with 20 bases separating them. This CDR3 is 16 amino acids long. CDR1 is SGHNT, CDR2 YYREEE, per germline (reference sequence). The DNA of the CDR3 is TGTGCCAGCAGTTCCAGAACAGCGGGCCCAACCTACGAGCAGTACTTC. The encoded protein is CASSSRTAGPTYEQYF.

This CDR3 reads CASRLVTGNTEAFF. The CDR3 DNA is TGTGCCAGCAGGCTTGTAACAGGAAACACTGAAGCTTTCTTT. The chain couples TRBV6-1 to TRBJ1-1, with a possible D match to TRBD1 (5 bases). The CDR3 spans 14 residues. In germline, CDR1 is MNHNS, CDR2 SASEGT. V shed 6 bases and J shed 2 bases, with 13 bases lying between them.

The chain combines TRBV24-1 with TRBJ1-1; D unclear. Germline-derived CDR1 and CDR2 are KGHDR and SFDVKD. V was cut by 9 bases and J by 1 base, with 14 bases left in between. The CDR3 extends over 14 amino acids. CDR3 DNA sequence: TGTGCCACCCAGGTTTTTTGGGCGAACACTGAAGCTTTCTTT. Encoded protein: CATQVFWANTEAFF.

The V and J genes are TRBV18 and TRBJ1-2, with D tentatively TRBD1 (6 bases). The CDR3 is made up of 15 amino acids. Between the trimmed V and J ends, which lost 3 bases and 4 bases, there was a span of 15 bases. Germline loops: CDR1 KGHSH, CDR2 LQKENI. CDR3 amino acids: CASSPADSKAYGYTF. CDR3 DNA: TGTGCCAGCTCACCGGCGGACAGTAAAGCCTATGGCTACACCTTC.

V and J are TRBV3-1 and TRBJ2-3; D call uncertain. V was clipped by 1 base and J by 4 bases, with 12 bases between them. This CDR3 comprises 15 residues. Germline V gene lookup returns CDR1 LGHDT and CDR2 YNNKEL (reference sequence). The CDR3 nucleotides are TGTGCCAGCAGCCAAGTCGGTGCCTCTTCAGATACGCAGTATTTT. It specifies CASSQVGASSDTQYF.

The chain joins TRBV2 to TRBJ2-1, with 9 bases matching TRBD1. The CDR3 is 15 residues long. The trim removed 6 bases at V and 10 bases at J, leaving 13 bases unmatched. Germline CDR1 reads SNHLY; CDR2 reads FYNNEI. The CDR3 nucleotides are TGTGCCAGCAGCACCACCCCGGACAGGGGATGGGAGCAGTTCTTC. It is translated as CASSTTPDRGWEQFF.

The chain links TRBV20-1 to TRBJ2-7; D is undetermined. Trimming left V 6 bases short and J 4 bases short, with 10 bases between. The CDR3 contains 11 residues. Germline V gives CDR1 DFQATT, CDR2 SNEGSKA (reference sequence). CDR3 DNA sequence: TGCAGTGCAACTAAGAGTTACGAGCAGTACTTC. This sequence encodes CSATKSYEQYF.

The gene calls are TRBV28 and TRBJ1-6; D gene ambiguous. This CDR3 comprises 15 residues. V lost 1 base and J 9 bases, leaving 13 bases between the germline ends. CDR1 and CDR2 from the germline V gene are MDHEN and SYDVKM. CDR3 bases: TGTGCCAGCAGTTTATTGTGGAGGGAATCTTCACCCCTCCACTTT. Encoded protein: CASSLLWRESSPLHF. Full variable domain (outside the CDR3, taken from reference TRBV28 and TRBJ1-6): DVKVTQSSRYLVKRTGEKVFLECVQDMDHENMFWYRQDPGLGLRLIYFSYDVKMKEKGDIPEGYSVSREKKERFSLILESASTNQTSMYLCASSLLWRESSPLHFGNGTRLTVT.

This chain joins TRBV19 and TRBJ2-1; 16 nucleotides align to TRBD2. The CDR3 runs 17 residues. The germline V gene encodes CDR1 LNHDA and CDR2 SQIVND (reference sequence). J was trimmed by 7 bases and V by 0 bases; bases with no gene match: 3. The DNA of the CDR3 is TGTGCCAGTAGTATAGACGGGACTAGCGGGAGGGGAAATGAGCAGTTCTTC. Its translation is CASSIDGTSGRGNEQFF.

As DNA, the CDR3 is TGCGCCAGCAGTGTGAAGACTAGTGGGGCCTACAATGAGCAGTTCTTC. This translates into CASSVKTSGAYNEQFF. The chain uses TRBV5-1 and TRBJ2-1; a possible D gene is TRBD2 (6 bases). V lost 5 bases and J lost 2, with 17 bases in between. The V gene's germline CDR1 is SGHRS and CDR2 YFSETQ. The CDR3 sequence is 16 residues long.

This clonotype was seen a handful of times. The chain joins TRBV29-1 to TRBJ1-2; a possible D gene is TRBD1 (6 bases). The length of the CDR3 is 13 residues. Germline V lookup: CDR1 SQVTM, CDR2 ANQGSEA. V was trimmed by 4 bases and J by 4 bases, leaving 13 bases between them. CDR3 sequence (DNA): TGCAGCGTTGCGAGCGGACAGTTCTATGGCTACACCTTC. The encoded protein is CSVASGQFYGYTF.

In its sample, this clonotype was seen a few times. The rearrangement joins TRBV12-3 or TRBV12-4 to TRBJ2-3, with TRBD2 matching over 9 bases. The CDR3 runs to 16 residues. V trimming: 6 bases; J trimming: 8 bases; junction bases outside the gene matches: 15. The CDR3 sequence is CASSQGPGLAVGTQYF. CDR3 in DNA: TGTGCCAGCAGCCAAGGGCCGGGACTAGCTGTGGGTACGCAGTATTTT.

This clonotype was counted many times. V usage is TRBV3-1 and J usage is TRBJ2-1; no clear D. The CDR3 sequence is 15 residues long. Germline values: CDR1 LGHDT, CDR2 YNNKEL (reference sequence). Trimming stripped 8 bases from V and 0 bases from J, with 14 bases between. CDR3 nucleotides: TGTGCCAGCGGCGCGATATCGCGCTCCTACAATGAGCAGTTCTTC. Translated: CASGAISRSYNEQFF.

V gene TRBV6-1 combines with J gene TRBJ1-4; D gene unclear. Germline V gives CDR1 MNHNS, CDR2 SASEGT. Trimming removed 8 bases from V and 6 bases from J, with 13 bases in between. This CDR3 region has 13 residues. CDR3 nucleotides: TGTGCCAGCTCGGGCGGGGTTGATGAAAAACTGTTTTTT. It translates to CASSGGVDEKLFF.

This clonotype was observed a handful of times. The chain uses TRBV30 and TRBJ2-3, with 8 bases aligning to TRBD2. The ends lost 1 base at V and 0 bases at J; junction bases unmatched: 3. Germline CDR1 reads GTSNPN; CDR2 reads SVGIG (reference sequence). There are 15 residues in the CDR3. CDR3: CAWSGSGASTDTQYF. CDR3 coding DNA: TGTGCCTGGAGTGGTAGCGGGGCTAGCACAGATACGCAGTATTTT.

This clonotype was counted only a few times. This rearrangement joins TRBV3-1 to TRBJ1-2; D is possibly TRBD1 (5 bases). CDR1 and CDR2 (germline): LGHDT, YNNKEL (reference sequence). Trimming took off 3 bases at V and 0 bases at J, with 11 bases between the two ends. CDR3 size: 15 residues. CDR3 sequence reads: CASSQGGGANYGYTF. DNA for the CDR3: TGTGCCAGCAGCCAGGGGGGGGGAGCTAACTATGGCTACACCTTC.

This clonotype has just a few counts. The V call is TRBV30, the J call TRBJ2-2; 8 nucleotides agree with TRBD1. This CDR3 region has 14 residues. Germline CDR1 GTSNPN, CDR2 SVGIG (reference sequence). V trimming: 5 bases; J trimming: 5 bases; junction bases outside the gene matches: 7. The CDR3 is CAWAPGGRTGELFF. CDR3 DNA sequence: TGTGCCTGGGCCCCAGGGGGCCGGACCGGGGAGCTGTTTTTT.

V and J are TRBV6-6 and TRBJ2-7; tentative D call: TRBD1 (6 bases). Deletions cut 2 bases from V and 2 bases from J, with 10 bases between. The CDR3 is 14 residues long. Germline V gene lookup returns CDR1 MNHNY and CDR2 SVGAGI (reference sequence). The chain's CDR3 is CASSYVGAAYEQYF. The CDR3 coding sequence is TGTGCCAGCAGTTACGTGGGGGCTGCCTACGAGCAGTACTTC.

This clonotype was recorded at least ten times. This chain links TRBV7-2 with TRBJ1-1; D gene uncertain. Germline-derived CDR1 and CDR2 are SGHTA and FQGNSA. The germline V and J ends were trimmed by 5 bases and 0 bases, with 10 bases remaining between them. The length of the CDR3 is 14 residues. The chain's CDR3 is CASSPQQLNTEAFF. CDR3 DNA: TGTGCCAGCAGCCCCCAACAGTTGAACACTGAAGCTTTCTTT.

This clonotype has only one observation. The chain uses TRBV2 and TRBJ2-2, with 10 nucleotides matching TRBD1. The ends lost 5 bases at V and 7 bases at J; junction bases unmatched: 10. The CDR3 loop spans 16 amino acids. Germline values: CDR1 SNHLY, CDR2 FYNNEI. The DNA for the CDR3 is TGTGCCAGCAGTAGATTCCGGGACAGGGGCGACGGGGAGCTGTTTTTT. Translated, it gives CASSRFRDRGDGELFF. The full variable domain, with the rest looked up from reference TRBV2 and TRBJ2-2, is EPEVTQTPSHQVTQMGQEVILRCVPISNHLYFYWYRQILGQKVEFLVSFYNNEISEKSEIFDDQFSVERPDGSNFTLKIRSTKLEDSAMYFCASSRFRDRGDGELFFGEGSRLTVL.